The 9 T cell receptor beta chains below were found in one sample sequenced in a study of blood T cell repertoires in COVID-19. Assay used: immunoSEQ multiplex PCR; TCRdb lists only in-frame clones, some missing. The data show roughly 150,000 clones, 88% seen once. The sample was peripheral blood. The receptors here all came from an older woman with acute or convalescent COVID-19.

This rearrangement joins TRBV6-5 to TRBJ2-5; TRBD2 agrees at 8 bases. The CDR3 runs 14 residues. Germline CDR1 MNHEY, CDR2 SVGAGI. The junction had 14 bases not matched to a gene; V was cut back by 10 bases and J by 7 bases. The CDR3 coding sequence is TGTGCCACCCTCGGGGGGGGTCGAGCTGGGACCCAGTACTTC. This gives the protein CATLGGGRAGTQYF.

This chain joins TRBV7-9 and TRBJ2-3, with 12 bases matching TRBD1. Germline trimming cut 2 bases from V and 3 bases from J; bases unmatched to any gene: 6. Germline CDR1 reads SEHNR; CDR2 reads FQNEAQ (reference sequence). The CDR3 sequence is 17 residues long. DNA for the CDR3: TGTGCCAGCAGCTTATCTGGGACAGGGGGCAGAACAGATACGCAGTATTTT. This sequence encodes CASSLSGTGGRTDTQYF.

The V call is TRBV1, the J call TRBJ2-5; the DNA was not used to check the table's D call, TRBD1. TRBV1 is given as a pseudogene. The CDR3 extends over 14 amino acids. The CDR3: CTSSQGTVQETQYF. The CDR3 DNA sequence: TGCACCAGCAGCCAAGGGACAGTCCAAGAGACCCAGTACTTC.

A single count supports this clone. This chain joins TRBV14 and TRBJ1-6, with 7 bases identical to TRBD1. Trimming removed 8 bases from V and 17 bases from J; junction bases left unmatched: 15. The germline gives CDR1 SGHDN, CDR2 FVKESK. The CDR3 length is 13 residues. CDR3 loop: CASSKTGTVLFHF. CDR3 coding DNA: TGTGCCAGCTCTAAAACGGGGACAGTCCTTTTCCACTTT.

The J gene is TRBJ2-6, the V gene TRBV7-3; TRBD1 matches at 7 bases. CDR1 and CDR2 (germline): SGHTA, FQGTGA. J lost 2 bases, V lost 0 bases, and 7 bases had no gene match. The CDR3 sequence is 18 residues long. CDR3 amino acids: CASSLTGRGLTGANVLTF. In DNA, the CDR3 is TGTGCCAGCAGCTTAACGGGCAGGGGGTTGACTGGGGCCAACGTCCTGACTTTC. The full variable domain, rest sourced from reference TRBV7-3 and TRBJ2-6, is GAGVSQTPSNKVTEKGKYVELRCDPISGHTALYWYRQSLGQGPEFLIYFQGTGAADDSGLPNDRFFAVRPEGSVSTLKIQRTERGDSAVYLCASSLTGRGLTGANVLTFGAGSRLTVL.

This chain connects TRBV18 to TRBJ1-2; D call uncertain. CDR1 KGHSH and CDR2 LQKENI come from the germline V gene. The CDR3 has 14 amino acids. V lost 6 bases, J lost 1 base, and 12 bases lay in between. The CDR3 region has the DNA TGTGCCAGCTCTTTCGCGGCGGTTAACTATGGCTACACCTTC. Translation: CASSFAAVNYGYTF. The full variable domain, rest sourced from reference TRBV18 and TRBJ1-2, is NAGVMQNPRHLVRRRGQEARLRCSPMKGHSHVYWYRQLPEEGLKFMVYLQKENIIDESGMPKERFSAEFPKEGPSILRIQQVVRGDSAAYFCASSFAAVNYGYTFGSGTRLTVV.

The V call is TRBV11-2, the J call TRBJ1-5; 9 bases align to TRBD1. Germline CDR1 SGHAT, CDR2 FQNNGV. The V gene end was trimmed by 5 bases and the J gene end by 0 bases; junction bases not matched to a gene: 5. This CDR3 is 16 amino acids long. CDR3 in amino acids: CASSRRTGDSNQPQHF. Here the CDR3 DNA reads TGTGCCAGCAGCCGCCGGACAGGGGATAGCAATCAGCCCCAGCATTTT.

The chain combines TRBV27 with TRBJ1-5; no definite D call. Trimming removed 1 base at V and 4 bases at J, with 8 bases between. Germline V gives CDR1 MNHEY, CDR2 SMNVEV (reference sequence). The CDR3 consists of 14 residues. This chain's CDR3 is CASSLYSRNQPQHF. CDR3 nucleotide sequence: TGTGCCAGCAGTTTATATTCCAGAAATCAGCCCCAGCATTTT.

The chain couples TRBV14 to TRBJ2-7, with 7 bases lining up with TRBD1. This CDR3 is 14 amino acids long. The V gene's germline CDR1 is SGHDN and CDR2 FVKESK. V was pared by 4 bases and J by 3 bases, with 6 bases of the junction left unmatched. The chain's CDR3 is CASSPLDRDYEQYV. The CDR3 coding sequence is TGTGCCAGCAGCCCACTTGACAGGGACTACGAGCAGTACGTC.